The 12 T cell receptor beta chains listed next were all sequenced from one sample in a study of regulatory T cells in long-lasting Graves disease. Time point here: newly diagnosed GD, antithyroid drugs for less than 3 months. Construction of the TCR library relied on RNA isolated from PBMCs. Libraries of TCR beta came from iRepertoire HTBI primers plus Arm-PCR of CDR3 regions. Each CDR3 protein is one row after TCRdb ran MiXCR on the multiplex PCR reads. The sample contains 540,000 or so distinct CDR3 sequences, roughly 14% of which appear only once. The data were also submitted as part of a second study, on T cells in Graves' hyperthyroidism and ophthalmopathy.

Sequenced material: peripheral blood mononuclear cells (PBMCs), taken at new diagnosis, from a patient treated with antithyroid drugs. The receptors originated from a man aged 25 to 40 with Graves disease.

This clonotype occurred many times. The chain joins TRBV11-2 to TRBJ2-1; 11 nucleotides align to TRBD2. Germline trimming cut 2 bases from V and 4 bases from J; bases unmatched to any gene: 10. The CDR3 covers 18 residues. Germline loops: CDR1 SGHAT, CDR2 FQNNGV. The CDR3 DNA reads TGTGCCAGCAGCTTAAAAGGTAGCGGGAGGGAAGAATACAATGAGCAGTTCTTC. It is translated as CASSLKGSGREEYNEQFF.

This clonotype was observed many times. The rearrangement links TRBV15 to TRBJ1-1; perhaps TRBD1 as D (5 bases). This CDR3 spans 14 amino acids. The germline V gene has CDR1 LNHNV and CDR2 YYDKDF (reference sequence). The V and J ends lost 0 bases and 4 bases respectively, with 9 bases between them. In DNA, the CDR3 is TGTGCCACCAGCAGAGAAAGAGGGGTCACTGAAGCTTTCTTT. This sequence encodes CATSRERGVTEAFF.

This clonotype was observed at least ten times. The chain uses TRBV7-8 and TRBJ2-1; D might be TRBD2 (6 bases). CDR3 size: 15 residues. The germline CDR1 and CDR2 sequences are SGHVS and FQNEAQ. Trimming cost V 2 bases and J 5 bases, with 13 bases left between them. The CDR3 is CASSLWAGWDNEQFF. DNA for the CDR3: TGTGCCAGCAGCTTATGGGCGGGATGGGACAATGAGCAGTTCTTC.

This clonotype was seen ten or more times. V is TRBV9 and J is TRBJ2-1; D call uncertain. V shed 3 bases and J shed 0 bases, with 10 bases lying between them. The CDR3 spans 15 residues. CDR1 is SGDLS, CDR2 YYNGEE, per germline. The chain's CDR3 is CASSAVGSSYNEQFF. DNA of the CDR3: TGTGCCAGCAGCGCCGTCGGTAGCTCCTACAATGAGCAGTTCTTC.

This clonotype was found many times. This chain uses TRBV5-1 with TRBJ1-1; D remains unclear. V was cut by 4 bases and J by 1 base, with 14 bases left in between. The CDR3 is 15 residues long. Germline V gene data show CDR1 as SGHRS and CDR2 as YFSETQ. CDR3 in DNA: TGCGCCAGCAGCGAGGGATATCGCCGGAACACTGAAGCTTTCTTT. This codes for CASSEGYRRNTEAFF.

V and J are TRBV6-1 and TRBJ2-5, with D possibly being TRBD2 (5 bases). Trimming cost V 4 bases and J 5 bases, with 11 bases left between them. Germline assignment: CDR1 MNHNS and CDR2 SASEGT. The CDR3 sequence is 13 residues long. The CDR3 sequence is CASSVSGGETQYF. The CDR3 DNA follows: TGTGCCAGCAGTGTTTCAGGCGGGGAGACCCAGTACTTC.

The chain recombines TRBV6-1 with TRBJ2-1; maybe TRBD2 (6 bases). V lost 4 bases to trimming and J lost 7 bases, with 14 bases between them. In germline, CDR1 is MNHNS, CDR2 SASEGT. The CDR3 totals 14 residues. CDR3: CASSVRDWRNEQFF. DNA for the CDR3: TGTGCCAGCAGTGTAAGGGACTGGCGAAATGAGCAGTTCTTC.

The chain has TRBV7-9 and TRBJ1-4; D ambiguous. The CDR3 spans 15 residues. From germline, CDR1 is SEHNR and CDR2 FQNEAQ (reference sequence). V was trimmed by 0 bases and J by 8 bases, leaving 13 bases between them. The CDR3 protein is CASSLASHLGEKLFF. The DNA of the CDR3 is TGTGCCAGCAGCTTAGCCTCACATCTTGGGGAAAAACTGTTTTTT.

This clonotype came up many times. The chain combines TRBV20-1 with TRBJ2-3, with 10 bases that match TRBD2. The CDR3 is 17 amino acids. Germline V gives CDR1 DFQATT, CDR2 SNEGSKA (reference sequence). Trimming cost V 3 bases and J 2 bases; bases outside gene matches: 11. The CDR3 here is CSASAYIGLADTDTQYF. CDR3 DNA: TGCAGTGCTAGTGCTTACATAGGACTAGCGGACACAGATACGCAGTATTTT.

This chain joins TRBV19 and TRBJ2-3; 10 bases align to TRBD2. V was pared by 3 bases and J by 3 bases, with 9 bases of the junction left unmatched. Germline V gives CDR1 LNHDA, CDR2 SQIVND (reference sequence). The CDR3 sequence is 17 residues long. This CDR3 reads CASSIGVSGRATDTQYF. For the CDR3, the DNA is TGTGCCAGTAGTATTGGGGTGAGCGGGAGGGCTACAGATACGCAGTATTTT.

V usage is TRBV29-1 and J usage is TRBJ2-1; a weak D match, TRBD2 (6 bases). This CDR3 contains 12 residues. CDR1 is SQVTM, CDR2 ANQGSEA, per germline. Trimming shortened V by 7 bases and J by 3 bases, and 10 bases separated the two germline ends. The CDR3 spells CSAMGGYNEQFF. Here the CDR3 DNA reads TGCAGCGCTATGGGGGGCTACAATGAGCAGTTCTTC.

This clonotype was found a few times. The chain recombines TRBV2 with TRBJ2-5; 7 positions match TRBD2. CDR3 size: 14 residues. The V gene end was trimmed by 6 bases and the J gene end by 4 bases; junction bases not matched to a gene: 8. Germline CDR1 SNHLY, CDR2 FYNNEI. The CDR3 spells CASRKASGLETQYF. DNA for the CDR3: TGTGCCAGCAGGAAGGCTAGCGGCCTAGAGACCCAGTACTTC.